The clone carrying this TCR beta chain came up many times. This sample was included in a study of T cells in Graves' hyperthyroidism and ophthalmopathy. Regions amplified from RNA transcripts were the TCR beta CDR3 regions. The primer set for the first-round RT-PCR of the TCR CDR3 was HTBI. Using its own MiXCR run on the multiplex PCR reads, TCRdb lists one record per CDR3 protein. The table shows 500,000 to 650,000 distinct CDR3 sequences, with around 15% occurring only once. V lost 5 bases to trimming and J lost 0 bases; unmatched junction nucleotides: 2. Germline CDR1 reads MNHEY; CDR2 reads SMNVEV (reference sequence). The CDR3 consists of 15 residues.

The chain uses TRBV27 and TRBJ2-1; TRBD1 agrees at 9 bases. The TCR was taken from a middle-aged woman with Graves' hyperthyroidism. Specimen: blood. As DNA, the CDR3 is TGTGCCAGCAGTCGGGACAGGGACTCCTACAATGAGCAGTTCTTC. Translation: CASSRDRDSYNEQFF.